This T cell receptor beta chain was recovered during a study of T-cell reconstitution after alpha-beta-depleted transplantation in children. General study results and limits: TCRbeta diversity was high at day 60 in some patients (a result of surviving recipient T cells and thymic progenitors).

Preparation of the TCRbeta library involved a method that used unique molecular identifiers. TCRdb reprocessed the PCR reads with MiXCR, giving one entry per CDR3 protein. The table has fewer than 700,000 distinct CDR3 sequences, approximately 13% seen once. This clonotype was seen ten or more times. Its antigen is currently unknown. The CDR3 covers 12 residues. Germline lookup yields CDR1 MDHEN and CDR2 SYDVKM. V lost 6 bases and J lost 6, with 8 bases in between. V usage is TRBV28 and J usage is TRBJ2-2; D remains ambiguous. The receptor comes from a male patient aged 5 to 17 who had a stem cell transplant for acute myeloid leukemia, so the T cells may come from the graft donor. The material was PBMCs, mostly from graft donor cells, obtained 360 days after TCRalphabeta/CD19-depleted stem cell transplant. The DNA of the CDR3 is TGTGCCAGCAGCTTTGGACCCGGGGAGCTGTTTTTT. It specifies CASSFGPGELFF. The complete variable domain, with remaining parts taken from reference TRBV28 and TRBJ2-2, reads DVKVTQSSRYLVKRTGEKVFLECVQDMDHENMFWYRQDPGLGLRLIYFSYDVKMKEKGDIPEGYSVSREKKERFSLILESASTNQTSMYLCASSFGPGELFFGEGSRLTVL.